The 14 T cell receptor beta chains in this list originate from one sample, sequenced in a study of T and B cells in COVID-19 patients. From blood, about 250-500 ng of genomic DNA served as TRB template. TRB rearrangements were amplified by multiplex PCR with BIOMED2 TRB-A/B primers. TCRdb independently ran MiXCR on the multiplex PCR reads; one entry per CDR3 protein. The sample has about 8,400 distinct CDR3 sequences, roughly 26% seen once. Material: blood. Receptor source: a human donor who had recovered from COVID-19.

This clonotype is medium-sized. The chain couples TRBV19 to TRBJ2-4, with a possible D match to TRBD1 (6 bases). Trimming shortened V by 3 bases and J by 9 bases, and 24 bases separated the two germline ends. The CDR3 is 17 amino acids. Per the germline V gene, CDR1 is LNHDA and CDR2 is SQIVND (reference sequence). The CDR3 spells CASSIHSQGPAYSIQYF. The CDR3 bases are TGTGCCAGTAGTATTCATTCACAGGGCCCCGCATACTCCATTCAGTACTTC.

The rearrangement joins TRBV6-2 or TRBV6-3 to TRBJ1-1, with no clear D. With 1 base removed from V and 0 bases from J, the gap between germline ends came to 21 bases. The CDR3 contains 19 residues. The germline gives CDR1 MNHEY, CDR2 SVGEGT. The CDR3 loop is CASSYLHPVGSLMNTEAFF. Here the CDR3 DNA reads TGTGCCAGCAGTTACTTGCACCCGGTGGGCAGCTTGATGAACACTGAAGCTTTCTTT.

This clonotype rates as medium-sized. The chain links TRBV6-5 to TRBJ2-5; the match to TRBD1 covers 11 bases. V lost 2 bases, J lost 4 bases, and 9 bases stayed unmatched. This CDR3 is built from 17 residues. Germline V gene lookup returns CDR1 MNHEY and CDR2 SVGAGI. CDR3 amino acids: CASSYGGLGQGGETQYF. CDR3 coding DNA: TGTGCCAGCAGTTACGGAGGTTTGGGACAGGGGGGAGAGACCCAGTACTTC.

This clonotype is labeled as medium-sized. The chain employs TRBV6-4 and TRBJ2-6; 8 nucleotides match TRBD1. CDR1 is MRHNA and CDR2 is SNTAGT in the germline V gene. CDR3 length: 16 amino acids. Trimming cost V 4 bases and J 0 bases; bases outside gene matches: 2. The CDR3 nucleotides are TGTGCCAGCAGTGGGACAGGGCCCTCTGGGGCCAACGTCCTGACTTTC. This encodes CASSGTGPSGANVLTF.

By share of the sample, this clonotype is medium-sized. This rearrangement joins TRBV5-5 to TRBJ2-5; D is perhaps TRBD1 (8 bases). V was trimmed by 3 bases and J by 2 bases, leaving 17 bases between them. The CDR3 contains 16 residues. From germline, CDR1 is SGHKS and CDR2 YYEKEE (reference sequence). CDR3 sequence: CASSYGQGGGQETQYF. The CDR3 coding sequence is TGTGCCAGCAGCTACGGACAGGGAGGGGGACAAGAGACCCAGTACTTC.

V is TRBV5-8 and J is TRBJ1-1; 11 bases line up with TRBD1. With V trimmed by 3 bases and J by 1 base, 2 bases remained unmatched. CDR3 length equals 15 residues. Germline V gene data show CDR1 as SGHTS and CDR2 as YDEGEE. The CDR3 DNA follows: TGTGCCAGCAGCTGGGGGACAGGGGGGAACACTGAAGCTTTCTTT. It translates to CASSWGTGGNTEAFF.

This clonotype has just one count. The genes are TRBV7-2 and TRBJ2-7, with D hard to call. CDR3 length: 13 residues. From germline, CDR1 is SGHTA and CDR2 FQGNSA. V lost 5 bases and J 6 bases, leaving 14 bases between the germline ends. CDR3 coding DNA: TGTGCCAGCAGCCCCGTTTCCGTCCGCGAGCAGTACTTC. This codes for CASSPVSVREQYF. The full variable domain, rest sourced from reference TRBV7-2 and TRBJ2-7, is GAGVSQSPSNKVTEKGKDVELRCDPISGHTALYWYRQSLGQGLEFLIYFQGNSAPDKSGLPSDRFSAERTGGSVSTLTIQRTQQEDSAVYLCASSPVSVREQYFGPGTRLTVT.

This clonotype has only a few counts. The chain joins TRBV5-1 to TRBJ2-5, with 7 bases identical to TRBD1. The V segment lost 4 bases and the J segment 3 bases; nucleotides outside the gene matches: 6. CDR1 SGHRS and CDR2 YFSETQ come from the germline V gene. This CDR3 region has 14 residues. CDR3 in DNA: TGCGCCAGCAGCCCGACGGGGACAGAAGAGACCCAGTACTTC. Residues: CASSPTGTEETQYF.

By sample share, this clonotype is medium-sized (0.01 to 0.1%). The chain couples TRBV5-4 to TRBJ2-3, with unresolved D. CDR1 is SGHNT, CDR2 YYREEE, per germline (reference sequence). Trimming cost V 2 bases and J 2 bases, with 9 bases left between them. CDR3 length: 14 residues. The CDR3 region is CASSFFLVTDTQYF. The CDR3 DNA reads as TGTGCCAGCAGCTTTTTCCTTGTCACAGATACGCAGTATTTT.

Sample share makes this clonotype medium-sized. The chain uses TRBV6-1 and TRBJ2-3, with 9 bases aligning to TRBD1. The trim removed 3 bases at V and 3 bases at J, leaving 7 bases unmatched. Per the germline V gene, CDR1 is MNHNS and CDR2 is SASEGT. The CDR3 spans 16 residues. The CDR3 sequence is CASSDWDRELTDTQYF. CDR3 DNA: TGTGCCAGCAGTGATTGGGACAGGGAATTGACAGATACGCAGTATTTT.

This clonotype was detected a few times. In DNA, the CDR3 is TGCAGTGCTAGAGGAGGGGGACTAGCGGGAGATACGCAGTATTTT. Amino acid sequence: CSARGGGLAGDTQYF. The chain carries TRBV20-1 and TRBJ2-3; 12 bases match TRBD2. The ends lost 1 base at V and 5 bases at J; junction bases unmatched: 4. CDR1 and CDR2 from the germline V gene are DFQATT and SNEGSKA (reference sequence). This CDR3 spans 15 amino acids.

This clonotype qualifies as medium-sized (0.01 to 0.1%). V usage is TRBV5-5 and J usage is TRBJ1-2; 8 bases line up with TRBD1. CDR3 length: 16 residues. Germline CDR1 reads SGHKS; CDR2 reads YYEKEE (reference sequence). With V trimmed by 3 bases and J by 6 bases, 13 bases remained unmatched. CDR3 residues: CASSSAGRGRVHGYTF. DNA for the CDR3: TGTGCCAGCAGCTCCGCTGGCAGGGGGCGAGTTCATGGCTACACCTTC.

Remarks on this clonotype: At one of its ends the junction is not consistent with the germline gene, which may arise from a read error. The chain couples TRBV7-2 to TRBJ2-7; 7 nucleotides align to TRBD1. CDR3 size: 15 residues. CDR1 is SGHTA and CDR2 is FQGNSA in the germline V gene. Here the CDR3 reads CASSEWTGHIYEQYF. CDR3 nucleotides: TGCGCCAGCAGCGAGTGGACAGGACATATCTACGAGCAGTACTTC.

Relative to its sample, this clonotype is medium-sized. The V and J genes are TRBV6-5 and TRBJ2-2; 9 bases map to TRBD2. V dropped 10 bases and J dropped 6; count of bases not matched to a gene: 15. This CDR3 contains 16 residues. The germline CDR1 and CDR2 sequences are MNHEY and SVGAGI. CDR3 region: CATGRRLAGISGELFF. CDR3 in DNA: TGTGCCACCGGGCGGCGGCTAGCGGGGATATCCGGGGAGCTGTTTTTT.